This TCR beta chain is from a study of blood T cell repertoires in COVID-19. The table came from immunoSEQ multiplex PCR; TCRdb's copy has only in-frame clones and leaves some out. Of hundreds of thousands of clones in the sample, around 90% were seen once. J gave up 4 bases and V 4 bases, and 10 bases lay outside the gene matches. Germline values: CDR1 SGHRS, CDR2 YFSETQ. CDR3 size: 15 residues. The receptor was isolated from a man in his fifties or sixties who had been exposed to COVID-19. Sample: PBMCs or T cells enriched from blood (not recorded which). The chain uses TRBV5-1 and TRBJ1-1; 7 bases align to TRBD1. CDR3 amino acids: CASSLSQGGATEAFF. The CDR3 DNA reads TGCGCCAGCAGCCTCTCCCAGGGGGGTGCCACTGAAGCTTTCTTT. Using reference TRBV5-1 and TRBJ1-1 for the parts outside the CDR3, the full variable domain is KAGVTQTPRYLIKTRGQQVTLSCSPISGHRSVSWYQQTPGQGLQFLFEYFSETQRNKGNFPGRFSGRQFSNSRSEMNVSTLELGDSALYLCASSLSQGGATEAFFGQGTRLTVV.